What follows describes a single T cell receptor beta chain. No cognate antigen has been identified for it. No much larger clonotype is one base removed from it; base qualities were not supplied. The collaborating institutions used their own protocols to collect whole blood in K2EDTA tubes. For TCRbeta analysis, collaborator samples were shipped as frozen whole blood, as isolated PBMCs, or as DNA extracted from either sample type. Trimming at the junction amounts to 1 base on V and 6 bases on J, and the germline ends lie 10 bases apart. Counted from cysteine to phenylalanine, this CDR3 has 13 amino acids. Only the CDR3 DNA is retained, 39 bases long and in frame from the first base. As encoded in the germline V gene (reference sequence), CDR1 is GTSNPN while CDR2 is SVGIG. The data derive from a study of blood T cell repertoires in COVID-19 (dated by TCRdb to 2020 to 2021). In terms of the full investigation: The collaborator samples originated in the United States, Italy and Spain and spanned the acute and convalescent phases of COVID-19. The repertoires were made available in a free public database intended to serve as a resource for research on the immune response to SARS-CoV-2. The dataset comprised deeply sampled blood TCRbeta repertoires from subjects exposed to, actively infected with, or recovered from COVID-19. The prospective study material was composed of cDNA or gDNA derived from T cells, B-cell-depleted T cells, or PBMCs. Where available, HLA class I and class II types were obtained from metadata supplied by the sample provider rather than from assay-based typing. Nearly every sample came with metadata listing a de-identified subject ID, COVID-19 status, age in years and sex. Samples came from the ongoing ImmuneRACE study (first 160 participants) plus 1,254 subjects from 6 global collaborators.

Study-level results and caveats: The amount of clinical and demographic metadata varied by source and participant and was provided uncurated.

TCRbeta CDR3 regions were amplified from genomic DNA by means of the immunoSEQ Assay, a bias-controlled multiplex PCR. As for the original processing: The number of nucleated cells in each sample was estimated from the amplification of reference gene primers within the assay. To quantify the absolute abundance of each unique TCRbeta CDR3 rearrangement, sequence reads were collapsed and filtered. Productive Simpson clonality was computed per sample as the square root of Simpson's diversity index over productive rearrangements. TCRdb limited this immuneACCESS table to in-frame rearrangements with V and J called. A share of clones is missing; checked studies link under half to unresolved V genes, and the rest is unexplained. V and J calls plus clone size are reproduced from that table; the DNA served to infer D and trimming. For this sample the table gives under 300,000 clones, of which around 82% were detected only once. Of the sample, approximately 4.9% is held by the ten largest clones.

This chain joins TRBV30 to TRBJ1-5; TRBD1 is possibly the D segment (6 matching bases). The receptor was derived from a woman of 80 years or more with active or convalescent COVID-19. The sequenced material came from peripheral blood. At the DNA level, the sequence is TGTGCCTGGAGTGGGGGGCAGGTTCAGCCCCAGCATTTT. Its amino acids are CAWSGGQVQPQHF.